This T cell receptor (beta chain) is drawn from a study of breast tumors, draining lymph nodes, adjacent tissues. Via MiXCR, TCRdb re-called the multiplex PCR reads, giving one row per CDR3 protein. This sample yields roughly 19,000 distinct CDR3 sequences, of which 50% are seen a single time; roughly 8% belongs to the top ten. J gave up 0 bases and V 6 bases, and 1 base lay outside the gene matches. The CDR3 runs to 15 residues. Germline CDR1 is KGHDR and CDR2 is SFDVKD. General observations from the study: Tumors had less TCR diversity than lymph nodes, more than nontumor tissue. Data only fit, rather than demonstrated, lymph node origin of most tumor T cells.

Worth noting for this clonotype: Antigen: not known.

This TCR came from a female donor with breast cancer. Some clones in this sample may be carry-over from other donors' samples. The sample consisted of breast tumor tissue. The chain couples TRBV24-1 to TRBJ2-3; 11 nucleotides match TRBD2. The CDR3 spells CATSTSGRSTDTQYF. CDR3 bases: TGTGCCACCAGTACTAGCGGGAGAAGCACAGATACGCAGTATTTT.